Shown below are 8 T cell receptor beta chains from a single sample sequenced in a study of T cell repertoires in cytomegalovirus infection. TCRdb fed the reads into MiXCR, producing one record per CDR3 protein. Here the sample spans approximately 170,000 distinct CDR3 sequences, about 15% being singletons. Sequenced sample: CD8+ T cells from PBMCs. These receptors were taken from a human donor in good health (CMV status not recorded). Some clones in this sample may be carry-over from other donors' samples.

As regards this clonotype: This may arise from a read error, as a much more abundant clone is one base away. This chain links TRBV7-8 with TRBJ2-3; D is uncertain. This CDR3 has 12 residues. The germline CDR1 and CDR2 sequences are SGHVS and FQNEAQ. V was pared by 4 bases and J by 4 bases, with 6 bases between. In DNA form, the CDR3 reads TGTGCCAGCAGCTCAGAGGCAGATACGCAGTATTTT. This gives the protein CASSSEADTQYF.

This clonotype came up once. The genes are TRBV4-3 and TRBJ2-1; D unresolved. CDR3 length: 15 residues. Per germline, CDR1 LGHNA and CDR2 YSLEER. Deletions cut 0 bases from V and 5 bases from J, with 11 bases between. DNA of the CDR3: TGCGCCAGCAGCCAAGATCGCGACGCACACAATGAGCAGTTCTTC. Translated, it gives CASSQDRDAHNEQFF.

CDR3: CASSFQGAGNEQFF. As DNA, the CDR3 is TGTGCCAGCAGTTTCCAGGGGGCCGGCAATGAGCAGTTCTTC. J is TRBJ2-1 and V is TRBV28, with 8 bases fitting TRBD1. CDR1 and CDR2 (germline): MDHEN, SYDVKM. CDR3 length: 14 residues. V dropped 3 bases and J dropped 6; count of bases not matched to a gene: 4.

This clonotype was counted ten times or more. This chain connects TRBV7-2 to TRBJ2-5; 8 positions agree with TRBD2. V shed 5 bases, J shed 1 base, and the junction held 9 bases outside the gene matches. Germline V gene lookup returns CDR1 SGHTA and CDR2 FQGNSA. The CDR3 totals 16 residues. The chain's CDR3 is CASSPGLAAGQETQYF. As DNA, the CDR3 is TGTGCCAGCAGCCCCGGACTAGCAGCAGGCCAAGAGACCCAGTACTTC.

This clonotype was found a few times. The chain links TRBV7-6 to TRBJ2-1; D remains ambiguous. Germline loops: CDR1 SGHVS, CDR2 FNYEAQ. V shed 5 bases and J shed 5 bases, with 10 bases lying between them. The CDR3 covers 13 residues. CDR3 loop: CASSPGVHNEQFF. The CDR3 DNA is TGTGCCAGCAGCCCAGGAGTACACAATGAGCAGTTCTTC. Drawing the rest from reference TRBV7-6 and TRBJ2-1, the complete variable domain is GAGVSQSPRYKVTKRGQDVALRCDPISGHVSLYWYRQALGQGPEFLTYFNYEAQQDKSGLPNDRFSAERPEGSISTLTIQRTEQRDSAMYRCASSPGVHNEQFFGPGTRLTVL.

This clonotype was found a few times. The rearrangement links TRBV6-2 or TRBV6-3 to TRBJ2-5; 7 bases fit TRBD2. Germline V lookup: CDR1 MNHEY, CDR2 SVGEGT. Trimming at V came to 5 bases and at J to 4 bases, leaving 10 bases not matched to a gene. The CDR3 totals 15 residues. The CDR3 spells CASSLGRERGETQYF. CDR3 bases: TGTGCCAGCAGTCTCGGGCGGGAGAGGGGAGAGACCCAGTACTTC.

The chain has TRBV7-2 and TRBJ2-3; 8 bases fit TRBD1. There are 16 residues in the CDR3. In germline, CDR1 is SGHTA, CDR2 FQGNSA. V was pared by 5 bases and J by 0 bases, with 7 bases of the junction left unmatched. The CDR3 nucleotides read TGTGCCAGCAGCCCACCGGGACAGGCGAGCACAGATACGCAGTATTTT. Its translation is CASSPPGQASTDTQYF.

The V gene is TRBV28, the J gene TRBJ1-3, with D perhaps TRBD1 (5 bases). Germline V gene data show CDR1 as MDHEN and CDR2 as SYDVKM. The CDR3 covers 14 residues. Trimming stripped 5 bases from V and 4 bases from J, with 12 bases between. The CDR3, as DNA: TGTGCCAGCAGTCTCCAGGGAACCGGAAACACCATATATTTT. Translated: CASSLQGTGNTIYF.